This TCR beta chain appears in the sequencing data of a study of T cell responses to AZD1222 COVID-19 vaccine. Study context: Some second doses came at about 4 weeks and others at about 12 weeks; these were pooled.

The junction had 5 bases not matched to a gene; V was cut back by 10 bases and J by 0 bases. The CDR3 covers 14 residues. The V gene's germline CDR1 is MNHNY and CDR2 SVGAGI (reference sequence). Profiling relied on immunoSEQ multiplex PCR, and the TCRdb table lists in-frame clones only, not all of them. The data contain 95,000 to 100,000 clones, 70% to 90% of them singletons. Study-wide results and caveats: Most donors were white British and more were female, and clonal diversity was possibly underestimated. Regions 160-218 and 743-854 dominated among vaccine-associated CD4 TCRs spanning spike.

A word on this clone: Its antigen is not identified.

The V and J genes are TRBV6-6 and TRBJ1-4; TRBD1 matches 7 bases. This receptor was taken from an adult in good health. The sequencing used peripheral blood, collected on day 0 of AZD1222 vaccination. Here the CDR3 reads CATGTDATNEKLFF. The CDR3 DNA reads TGTGCCACCGGGACAGACGCAACTAATGAAAAACTGTTTTTT.